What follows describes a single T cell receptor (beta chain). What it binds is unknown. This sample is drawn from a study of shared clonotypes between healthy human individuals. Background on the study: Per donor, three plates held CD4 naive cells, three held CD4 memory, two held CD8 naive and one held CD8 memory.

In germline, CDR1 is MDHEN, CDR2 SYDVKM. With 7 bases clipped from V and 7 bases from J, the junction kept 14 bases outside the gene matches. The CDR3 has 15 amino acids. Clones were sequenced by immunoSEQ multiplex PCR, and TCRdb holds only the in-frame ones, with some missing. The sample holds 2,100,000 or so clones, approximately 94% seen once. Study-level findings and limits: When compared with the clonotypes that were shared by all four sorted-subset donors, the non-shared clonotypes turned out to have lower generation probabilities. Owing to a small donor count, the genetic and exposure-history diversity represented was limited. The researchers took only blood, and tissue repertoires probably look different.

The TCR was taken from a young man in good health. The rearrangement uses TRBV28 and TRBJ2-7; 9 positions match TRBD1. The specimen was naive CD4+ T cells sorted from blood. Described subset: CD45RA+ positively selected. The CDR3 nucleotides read TGTGCCAGCACCCTAAATACAGGGGGCGCGGGAGAGCAGTACTTC. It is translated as CASTLNTGGAGEQYF.